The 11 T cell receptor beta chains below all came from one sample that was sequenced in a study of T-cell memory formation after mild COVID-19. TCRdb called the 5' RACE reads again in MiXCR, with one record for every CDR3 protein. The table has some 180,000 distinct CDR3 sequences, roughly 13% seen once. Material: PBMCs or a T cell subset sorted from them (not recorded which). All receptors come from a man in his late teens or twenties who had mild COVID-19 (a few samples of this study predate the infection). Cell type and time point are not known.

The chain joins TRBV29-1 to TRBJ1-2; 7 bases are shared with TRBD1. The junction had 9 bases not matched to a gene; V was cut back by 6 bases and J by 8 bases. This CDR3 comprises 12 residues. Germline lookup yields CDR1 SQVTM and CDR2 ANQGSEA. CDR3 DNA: TGCAGCGTCGGACAGGAGTTCTTCGGCTACACCTTC. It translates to CSVGQEFFGYTF.

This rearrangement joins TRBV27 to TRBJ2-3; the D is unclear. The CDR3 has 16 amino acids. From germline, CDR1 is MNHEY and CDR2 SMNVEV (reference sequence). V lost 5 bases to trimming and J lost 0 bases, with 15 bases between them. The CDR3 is CASSRIRVLSTDTQYF. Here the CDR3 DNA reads TGTGCCAGCAGTCGTATAAGAGTACTAAGCACAGATACGCAGTATTTT.

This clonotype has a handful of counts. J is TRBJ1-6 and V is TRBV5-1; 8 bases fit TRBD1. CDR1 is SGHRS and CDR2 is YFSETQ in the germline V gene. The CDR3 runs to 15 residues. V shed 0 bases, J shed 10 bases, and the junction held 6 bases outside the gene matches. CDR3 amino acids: CASSLVDRVLSPLHF. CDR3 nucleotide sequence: TGCGCCAGCAGCTTGGTGGACAGGGTGTTGTCACCCCTCCACTTT.

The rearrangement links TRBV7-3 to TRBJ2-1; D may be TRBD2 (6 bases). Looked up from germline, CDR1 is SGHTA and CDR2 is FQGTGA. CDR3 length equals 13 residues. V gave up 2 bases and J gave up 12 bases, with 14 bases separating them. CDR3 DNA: TGTGCCAGCAGCTTACTAGGGTTGGGGGGGCAGTTCTTC. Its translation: CASSLLGLGGQFF.

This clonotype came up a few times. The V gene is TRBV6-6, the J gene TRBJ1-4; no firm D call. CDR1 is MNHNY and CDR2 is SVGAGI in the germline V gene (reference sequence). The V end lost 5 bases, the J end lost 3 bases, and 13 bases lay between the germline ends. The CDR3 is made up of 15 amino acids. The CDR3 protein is CASSTRQSSNEKLFF. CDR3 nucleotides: TGTGCCAGCAGTACCAGGCAGTCCTCTAATGAAAAACTGTTTTTT.

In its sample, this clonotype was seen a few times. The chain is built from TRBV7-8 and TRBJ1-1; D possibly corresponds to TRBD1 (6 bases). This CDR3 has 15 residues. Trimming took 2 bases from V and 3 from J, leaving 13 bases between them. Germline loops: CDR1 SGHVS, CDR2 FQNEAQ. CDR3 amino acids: CASSLTRQAYTEAFF. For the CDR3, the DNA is TGTGCCAGCAGCTTAACACGACAGGCATACACTGAAGCTTTCTTT.

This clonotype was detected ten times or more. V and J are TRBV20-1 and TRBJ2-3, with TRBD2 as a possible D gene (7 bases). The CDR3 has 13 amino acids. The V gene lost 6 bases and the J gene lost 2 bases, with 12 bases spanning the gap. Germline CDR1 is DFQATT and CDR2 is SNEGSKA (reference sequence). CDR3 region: CSAIGGPTDTQYF. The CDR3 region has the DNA TGCAGTGCAATCGGGGGGCCCACAGATACGCAGTATTTT.

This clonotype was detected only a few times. CDR3 protein: CASSSWTSGGRDQETQYF. The DNA of the CDR3 is TGTGCCAGCAGTTCGTGGACTAGCGGGGGCCGGGACCAAGAGACCCAGTACTTC. The rearrangement uses TRBV27 and TRBJ2-5; 13 positions agree with TRBD2. V lost 4 bases, J lost 0 bases, and 8 bases stayed unmatched. CDR1 is MNHEY and CDR2 is SMNVEV in the germline V gene (reference sequence). The CDR3 runs to 18 residues.

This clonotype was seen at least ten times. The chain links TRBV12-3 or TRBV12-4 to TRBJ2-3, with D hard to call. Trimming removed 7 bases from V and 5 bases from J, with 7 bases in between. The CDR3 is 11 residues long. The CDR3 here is CASTEIDTQYF. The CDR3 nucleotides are TGTGCCAGCACCGAAATAGATACGCAGTATTTT.

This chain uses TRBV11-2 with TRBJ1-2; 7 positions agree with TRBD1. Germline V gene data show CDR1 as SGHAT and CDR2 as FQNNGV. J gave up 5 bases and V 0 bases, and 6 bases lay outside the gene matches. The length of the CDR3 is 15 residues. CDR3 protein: CASSLDRNRGYGYTF. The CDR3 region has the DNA TGTGCCAGCAGCTTAGATCGGAACAGGGGATATGGCTACACCTTC.

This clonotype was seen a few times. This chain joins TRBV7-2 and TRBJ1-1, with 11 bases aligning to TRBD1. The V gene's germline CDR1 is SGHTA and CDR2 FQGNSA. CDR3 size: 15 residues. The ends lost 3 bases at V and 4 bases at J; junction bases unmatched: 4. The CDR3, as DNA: TGTGCCAGCAGCTTCGGACAGGGGGCTGGCACTGAAGCTTTCTTT. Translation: CASSFGQGAGTEAFF. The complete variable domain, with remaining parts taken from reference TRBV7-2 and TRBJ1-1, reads GAGVSQSPSNKVTEKGKDVELRCDPISGHTALYWYRQSLGQGLEFLIYFQGNSAPDKSGLPSDRFSAERTGGSVSTLTIQRTQQEDSAVYLCASSFGQGAGTEAFFGQGTRLTVV.